The sequence of this T cell receptor beta chain was determined in a study of blood T cell repertoires in COVID-19. Overall study context: Sites across the United States, Italy and Spain contributed samples from acute and convalescent COVID-19.

Per germline, CDR1 SGHVS and CDR2 FQNEAQ. CDR3 size: 14 residues. V shed 5 bases, J shed 0 bases, and the junction held 4 bases outside the gene matches. Methods used by the authors: Using reference gene primer amplification, nucleated cell counts were estimated. Clones were sequenced by immunoSEQ multiplex PCR, and TCRdb holds only the in-frame ones, with some missing. V and J calls and clone size are those listed in that table; D and trimming were worked out from the DNA. The sample has more than 80,000 clones, around 88% seen once. The receptor was derived from a woman in her sixties with COVID-19, enrolled during active disease. The sequenced sample was peripheral blood. J is TRBJ2-7 and V is TRBV7-8; 7 bases line up with TRBD1. The CDR3 DNA follows: TGTGCCAGCAGCGTAGACAGGGTCTCCTACGAGCAGTACTTC. Translated: CASSVDRVSYEQYF.